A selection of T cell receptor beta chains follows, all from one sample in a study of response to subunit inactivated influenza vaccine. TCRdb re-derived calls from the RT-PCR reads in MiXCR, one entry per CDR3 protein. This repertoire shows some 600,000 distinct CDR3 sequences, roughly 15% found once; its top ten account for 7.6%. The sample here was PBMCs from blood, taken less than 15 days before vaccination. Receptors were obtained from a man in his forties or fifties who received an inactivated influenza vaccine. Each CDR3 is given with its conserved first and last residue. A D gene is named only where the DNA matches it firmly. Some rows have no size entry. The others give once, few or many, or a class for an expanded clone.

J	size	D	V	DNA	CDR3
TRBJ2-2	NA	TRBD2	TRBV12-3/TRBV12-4	TGTGCCAGCACCCTCCGGGGGGGGAACACCGGGGAGCTGTTTTTT	CASTLRGGNTGELFF
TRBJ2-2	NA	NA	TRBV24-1	TGTGCCAGTGGAGGAGGAGCTAGCAGGGATGGCGCCGGGGAGCTGTTTTTT	CASGGGASRDGAGELFF
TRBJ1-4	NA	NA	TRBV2	TGTGCCAGCAGCGGGGAGACGAGTGAAAAACTGTTTTTT	CASSGETSEKLFF
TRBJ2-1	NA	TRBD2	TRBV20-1	TGCAGTGCTAGACTCTGGGAGGGAGGAGGCAATGAGCAGTTCTTC	CSARLWEGGGNEQFF
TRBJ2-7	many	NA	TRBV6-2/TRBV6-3	TGCGCCAGCAGCCTGACACCCTCCTACGAGCAGTACTTC	CASSLTPSYEQYF
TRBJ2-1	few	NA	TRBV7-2	TGTGCCAGCAGCACCGCAGGGAGCTCCTACAATGAGCAGTTCTTC	CASSTAGSSYNEQFF
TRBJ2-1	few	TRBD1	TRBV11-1	TGTGCCAGCAGCCATCCTAGCCGAGACCGGGACAGGGGACGGTCCTACAATGAGCAGTTCTTC	CASSHPSRDRDRGRSYNEQFF
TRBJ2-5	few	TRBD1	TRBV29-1	TGCAGCGTTGAGGACAGGGGCGGCCCTCGAGAGACCCAGTACTTC	CSVEDRGGPRETQYF
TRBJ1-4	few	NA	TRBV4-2	TGTGCCAGCAGCCAAGGAGCAGACACTAATGAAAAACTGTTTTTT	CASSQGADTNEKLFF
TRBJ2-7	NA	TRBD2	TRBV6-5	TGTGCCAGCAGTTACTCACTAGCGGGAGGAAGCGAGCAGTACTTC	CASSYSLAGGSEQYF
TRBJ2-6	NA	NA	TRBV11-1	TGTGCCAGCAGCCCCCGATTCTACAATACTAGGGCTGGGGCCAACGTCCTGACTTTC	CASSPRFYNTRAGANVLTF
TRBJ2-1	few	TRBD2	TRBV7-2	TGTGCCAGCAGCTTGTTCTCCGGGACTACGGCATACAATGAGCAGTTCTTC	CASSLFSGTTAYNEQFF
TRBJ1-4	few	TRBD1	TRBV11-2	TGTGCCAGCAGCCCTGGACAGGGGGCGAGCTTTAGTAATGAAAAACTGTTTTTT	CASSPGQGASFSNEKLFF
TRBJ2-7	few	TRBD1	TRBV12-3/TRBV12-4	TGTGCCAGCATCCTGGGACAGGTTGGCGAGCAGTACTTC	CASILGQVGEQYF
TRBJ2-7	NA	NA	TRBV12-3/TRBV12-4	TGTGCCAGCAGTAAGGGGTCTGCGGGGACCCACCAGCAGTACTTC	CASSKGSAGTHQQYF
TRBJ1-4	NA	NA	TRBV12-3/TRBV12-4	TGTGCCAGCAGCCCCGGGGGAGAGGGTGAAAAACTGTTTTTT	CASSPGGEGEKLFF
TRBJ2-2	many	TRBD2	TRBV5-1	TGCGCCAGCAGCACCACGGTAGCGGGAGTGGGCACCGGGGAGCTGTTTTTT	CASSTTVAGVGTGELFF
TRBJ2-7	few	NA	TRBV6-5	TGTGCCAGCAGTTACTCGATAGGAGTCGCGTACGAGCAGTACTTC	CASSYSIGVAYEQYF
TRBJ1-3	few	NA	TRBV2	TGTGCCAGCAGTGAAGCGGCGGGCTCTGGAAACACCATATATTTT	CASSEAAGSGNTIYF
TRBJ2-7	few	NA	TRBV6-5	TGTGCCAGCAGTTACTCATTTCCGGACAGAGCCTACGAGCAGTACTTC	CASSYSFPDRAYEQYF
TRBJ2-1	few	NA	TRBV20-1	TGCAGTGCACGACTCTTCAGCTCCTACAATGAGCAGTTCTTC	CSARLFSSYNEQFF
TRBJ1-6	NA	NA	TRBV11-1	TGTGCCAGCAGCCCCGCCAGAGCCAGGGGAACTTCACCCCTCCACTTT	CASSPARARGTSPLHF
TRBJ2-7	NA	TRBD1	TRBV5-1	TGCGCCAGCAGCTTCGGGGACAGCCGATCCTACGAGCAGTACTTC	CASSFGDSRSYEQYF
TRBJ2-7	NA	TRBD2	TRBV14	TGTGCCAGCAGCCAAGCAAGTTCTAGCGGGAGGCCGCTCGCCTACGAGCAGTACTTC	CASSQASSSGRPLAYEQYF
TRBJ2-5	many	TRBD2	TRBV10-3	TGTGCCATCAGTGACCTTATAGCGGGAGGGAAGGAGACCCAGTACTTC	CAISDLIAGGKETQYF
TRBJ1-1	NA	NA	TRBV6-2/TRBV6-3	TGTGCCAGCAGTTACTCGGGGGACTGGACTGAAGCTTTCTTT	CASSYSGDWTEAFF
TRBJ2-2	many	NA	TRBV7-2	TGTGCCAGCAGCCGGACAGCGAACACCGGGGAGCTGTTTTTT	CASSRTANTGELFF